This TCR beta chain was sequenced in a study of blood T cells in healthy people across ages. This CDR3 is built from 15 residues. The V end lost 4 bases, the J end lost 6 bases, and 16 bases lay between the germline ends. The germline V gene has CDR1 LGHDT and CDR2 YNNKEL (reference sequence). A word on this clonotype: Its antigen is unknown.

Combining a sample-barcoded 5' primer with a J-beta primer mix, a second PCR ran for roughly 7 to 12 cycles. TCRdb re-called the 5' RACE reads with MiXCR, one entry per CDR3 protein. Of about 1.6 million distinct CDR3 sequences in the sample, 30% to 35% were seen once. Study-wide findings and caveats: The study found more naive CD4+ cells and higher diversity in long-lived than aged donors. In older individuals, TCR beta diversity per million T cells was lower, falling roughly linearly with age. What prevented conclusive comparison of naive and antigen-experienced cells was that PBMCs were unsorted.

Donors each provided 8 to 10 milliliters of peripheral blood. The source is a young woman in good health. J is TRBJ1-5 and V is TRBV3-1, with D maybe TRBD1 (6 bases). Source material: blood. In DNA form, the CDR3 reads TGTGCCAGCAGCCCCAACTGGGGGCACAGTCAGCCCCAGCATTTT. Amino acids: CASSPNWGHSQPQHF.